Following are 24 T cell receptor beta chains from one sample sequenced in a study of CD4 T cells in relation to SARS-CoV-2 and coronaviruses. CD4+ T cells from unexposed donors were obtained before the COVID-19 pandemic (2011-2018). Here immunoSEQ multiplex PCR was the method, and the copy in TCRdb shows in-frame clones only, minus some. The data show around 70,000 clones, with around 86% seen just once and over 1.5% held by the top ten. Sequencing used memory CD4+ T cells from PBMCs. The receptors originated from a human donor in good health.

V is TRBV6-5 and J is TRBJ1-2; 7 bases agree with TRBD1. The V gene's germline CDR1 is MNHEY and CDR2 SVGAGI. J lost 4 bases, V lost 4 bases, and 3 bases had no gene match. The length of the CDR3 is 13 residues. CDR3 in DNA: TGTGCCAGCAGTTTAGACAGGGCCTATGGCTACACCTTC. This translates into CASSLDRAYGYTF.

The DNA of the CDR3 is TGTGCCAGCAGCCGCGGGACAGCTAATGAAAAACTGTTTTTT. Translated: CASSRGTANEKLFF. The rearrangement links TRBV7-2 to TRBJ1-4, with 7 bases aligning to TRBD1. This CDR3 region has 14 residues. The junction had 3 bases not matched to a gene; V was cut back by 5 bases and J by 3 bases. Germline-derived CDR1 and CDR2 are SGHTA and FQGNSA.

This clone is medium-sized in the sample. The chain has TRBV5-6 and TRBJ1-5; D ambiguous. V lost 5 bases, J lost 1 base, and 10 bases lay in between. Per the germline V gene, CDR1 is SGHDT and CDR2 is YYEEEE. CDR3 length equals 14 residues. The CDR3 DNA follows: TGTGCCAGCAGTGGACGTACAAGCAATCAGCCCCAGCATTTT. It translates to CASSGRTSNQPQHF.

V gene TRBV7-2 combines with J gene TRBJ2-3; D unresolved. This CDR3 is 12 amino acids long. Germline V gene data show CDR1 as SGHTA and CDR2 as FQGNSA. With 6 bases removed from V and 2 bases from J, the gap between germline ends came to 6 bases. CDR3 sequence: CASSKFTDTQYF. CDR3 DNA: TGTGCCAGCAGTAAATTCACAGATACGCAGTATTTT.

This sequence joins TRBV19 and TRBJ2-5, with 10 bases lining up with TRBD2. Per the germline V gene, CDR1 is LNHDA and CDR2 is SQIVND (reference sequence). The CDR3 totals 14 residues. V lost 4 bases, J lost 3 bases, and 2 bases stayed unmatched. The CDR3 protein is CASSRTSGEETQYF. The CDR3 DNA follows: TGTGCCAGTAGTAGGACTAGCGGAGAAGAGACCCAGTACTTC.

This rearrangement joins TRBV9 to TRBJ2-3; D not resolved. V was cut by 0 bases and J by 0 bases, with 11 bases left in between. This CDR3 contains 16 residues. CDR1 and CDR2 (germline): SGDLS, YYNGEE. CDR3 region: CASSVDWSPSTDTQYF. CDR3 coding DNA: TGTGCCAGCAGCGTAGATTGGAGTCCGAGCACAGATACGCAGTATTTT.

The rearrangement joins TRBV19 to TRBJ2-1; D perhaps matches TRBD2 (7 bases). V dropped 5 bases and J dropped 9 bases, with 14 bases sitting between them. This CDR3 region has 13 residues. In germline, CDR1 is LNHDA, CDR2 SQIVND (reference sequence). This chain's CDR3 is CASSRGGGREQFF. The CDR3 bases are TGTGCCAGTAGTCGAGGCGGGGGCCGTGAGCAGTTCTTC.

This clone was observed a single time. This rearrangement joins TRBV30 to TRBJ1-6; TRBD1 matches at 8 bases. Trimming took 1 base from V and 6 from J; bases not matched to a gene: 8. The germline V gene has CDR1 GTSNPN and CDR2 SVGIG (reference sequence). The CDR3 contains 16 residues. DNA of the CDR3: TGTGCCTGGAGTGAAAGGACAGGGTCTGTTAATTCACCCCTCCACTTT. Protein product: CAWSERTGSVNSPLHF.

The gene calls are TRBV28 and TRBJ2-7, with TRBD2 as a possible D gene (6 bases). Germline CDR1 MDHEN, CDR2 SYDVKM. This CDR3 is built from 14 residues. The ends were cut back, 9 bases at V and 2 bases at J, with 17 bases in the middle. CDR3 bases: TGTGCCAGTGAGGAAGGAGGGGAAGCCTACGAGCAGTACTTC. This gives the protein CASEEGGEAYEQYF.

The genes are TRBV19 and TRBJ1-2; D unclear. The V gene's germline CDR1 is LNHDA and CDR2 SQIVND (reference sequence). The ends were cut back, 2 bases at V and 4 bases at J, with 11 bases in the middle. The CDR3 contains 14 residues. The CDR3 spells CASSIRRELYGYTF. In DNA, the CDR3 is TGTGCCAGTAGTATACGGAGGGAGCTCTATGGCTACACCTTC.

The chain is built from TRBV14 and TRBJ2-2; no firm D call. The CDR3 has 13 residues. Germline CDR1 SGHDN, CDR2 FVKESK. Trimming cost V 2 bases and J 4 bases, with 5 bases left between them. The CDR3 loop reads CASSQLITGELFF. Written as DNA, the CDR3 is TGTGCCAGCAGCCAACTAATCACCGGGGAGCTGTTTTTT.

V usage is TRBV7-2 and J usage is TRBJ2-5; the match to TRBD2 covers 13 bases. The germline V gene encodes CDR1 SGHTA and CDR2 FQGNSA. V lost 5 bases to trimming and J lost 4 bases; unmatched junction nucleotides: 10. CDR3 length equals 17 residues. The CDR3 DNA reads as TGTGCCAGCAGCCCGAGTAAAAGGACTAGCGGGAGAGAGACCCAGTACTTC. Amino acid sequence: CASSPSKRTSGRETQYF.

This chain connects TRBV18 to TRBJ2-2, with a tentative D call TRBD2 (6 bases). Germline V gene lookup returns CDR1 KGHSH and CDR2 LQKENI. The CDR3 length is 16 residues. Between the trimmed V and J ends, which lost 5 bases and 1 base, there was a span of 14 bases. The CDR3 loop reads CASSASGGRNTGELFF. The CDR3 bases are TGTGCCAGCTCAGCCTCCGGGGGTAGGAACACCGGGGAGCTGTTTTTT.

In its sample, this clone was seen a few times. V is TRBV25-1 and J is TRBJ1-1; weak D call: TRBD1 (5 bases). The V gene lost 4 bases and the J gene lost 0 bases, with 9 bases spanning the gap. Germline V gene data show CDR1 as MGHDK and CDR2 as SYGVNS. The CDR3 covers 14 residues. In DNA form, the CDR3 reads TGTGCCAGCAGTGGCAGGGTCATGAACACTGAAGCTTTCTTT. Its protein is CASSGRVMNTEAFF.

CDR3 protein: CASSLIAGTSGSTDTQYF. The CDR3 DNA is TGTGCCAGCAGTCTAATCGCCGGGACTAGCGGGAGCACAGATACGCAGTATTTT. The J gene is TRBJ2-3, the V gene TRBV28, with 12 bases identical to TRBD2. The CDR3 length is 18 residues. V dropped 5 bases and J dropped 0; count of bases not matched to a gene: 9. CDR1 MDHEN and CDR2 SYDVKM come from the germline V gene.

This rearrangement joins TRBV5-1 to TRBJ2-7; TRBD1 matches 9 bases. The germline V gene has CDR1 SGHRS and CDR2 YFSETQ. V gave up 4 bases and J gave up 5 bases; unmatched junction bases: 7. This CDR3 spans 14 amino acids. CDR3 DNA sequence: TGCGCCAGCAGCCTCCGGGACAGGGTCGACGAGCAGTACTTC. It translates to CASSLRDRVDEQYF.

The V gene is TRBV10-3, the J gene TRBJ1-5; D remains unclear. V was shortened by 3 bases and J by 4 bases, with 4 bases between the two germline ends. Germline V lookup: CDR1 ENHRY, CDR2 SYGVKD. The CDR3 spans 12 residues. The CDR3, as DNA: TGTGCCATCAGTGACTCGAATCAGCCCCAGCATTTT. This translates into CAISDSNQPQHF.

The chain is built from TRBV19 and TRBJ2-3, with unresolved D. Germline CDR1 reads LNHDA; CDR2 reads SQIVND (reference sequence). The CDR3 covers 13 residues. V lost 3 bases and J 9 bases, leaving 13 bases between the germline ends. CDR3 loop: CASSIPGSDTQYF. For the CDR3, the DNA is TGTGCCAGTAGTATCCCAGGTTCTGACACGCAGTATTTT.

The rearrangement joins TRBV9 to TRBJ2-5; D unresolved. This CDR3 is built from 15 residues. Per germline, CDR1 SGDLS and CDR2 YYNGEE. V shed 0 bases and J shed 2 bases, with 11 bases lying between them. CDR3 residues: CASSVGRHDQETQYF. CDR3 nucleotides: TGTGCCAGCAGCGTAGGACGGCATGATCAAGAGACCCAGTACTTC.

The J gene is TRBJ2-6, the V gene TRBV10-2; 9 nucleotides line up with TRBD1. The CDR3 runs to 18 residues. V gave up 4 bases and J gave up 0 bases; unmatched junction bases: 7. The germline gives CDR1 WSHSY, CDR2 SAAADI. The CDR3 spells CASSGTRDRDSGANVLTF. CDR3 coding DNA: TGCGCCAGCAGTGGTACTCGGGACAGGGACTCTGGGGCCAACGTCCTGACTTTC.

This chain links TRBV6-2 or TRBV6-3 with TRBJ1-2; D remains unclear. The germline CDR1 and CDR2 sequences are MNHEY and SVGEGT. The V gene lost 6 bases and the J gene lost 8 bases, with 10 bases spanning the gap. This CDR3 has 11 amino acids. CDR3 DNA sequence: TGTGCCAGCAGCCGGGGTTCCGGCTACACCTTC. Translated: CASSRGSGYTF.

This clone was picked up a small number of times. The chain links TRBV7-2 to TRBJ1-5; D is unresolved. Germline lookup yields CDR1 SGHTA and CDR2 FQGNSA. V was clipped by 6 bases and J by 4 bases, with 13 bases between them. The CDR3 spans 14 residues. CDR3 in DNA: TGTGCCAGCAGACCGGCGGGCGGTAATCAGCCCCAGCATTTT. This codes for CASRPAGGNQPQHF.

As DNA, the CDR3 is TGTGCCAGCAGCCAAGCCACCAACACTGAAGCTTTCTTT. Translation gives CASSQATNTEAFF. The V and J genes are TRBV14 and TRBJ1-1, with D hard to call. CDR3 size: 13 residues. The ends were cut back, 1 base at V and 2 bases at J, with 5 bases in the middle. The V gene's germline CDR1 is SGHDN and CDR2 FVKESK.

The CDR3 spells CASSPPGQGATYEQYF. CDR3 DNA: TGTGCCAGCAGTCCCCCGGGACAGGGGGCAACCTACGAGCAGTACTTC. The gene calls are TRBV6-6 and TRBJ2-7; TRBD1 agrees at 12 bases. Trimming took 5 bases from V and 2 from J; bases not matched to a gene: 7. Germline CDR1 and CDR2: MNHNY and SVGAGI (reference sequence). The CDR3 sequence is 16 residues long.